This TCR beta chain was identified in a study of shared clonotypes between healthy human individuals. Study overall: The cohort comprised a couple of women and a few men. Their ages spanned 18 to 49 years. Findings and caveats of the study: When compared with the clonotypes that were shared by all four sorted-subset donors, the non-shared clonotypes turned out to have lower generation probabilities.

With regard to this clone: Antigen: not known.

CD45RO-negative, CCR7-positively selected cells formed the naive CD8 fraction, excluding terminally differentiated effector memory CD45RA+ cells. CDR1 is KGHSH and CDR2 is LQKENI in the germline V gene. The ends were cut back, 2 bases at V and 7 bases at J, with 20 bases in the middle. CDR3 size: 16 residues. The repertoire was sequenced with immunoSEQ multiplex PCR; TCRdb's copy has only in-frame clones and lacks some. This table holds some 2 million clones, approximately 94% found once. The sequencing sample was made of naive CD8+ T cells sorted from blood. The V and J genes are TRBV18 and TRBJ1-1; no firm D call. The sequence was obtained from a man aged 18 to 29 in good health. In DNA form, the CDR3 reads TGTGCCAGCTCACCATCATTCGGGGATGCAGAGCATGAAGCTTTCTTT. Translating gives CASSPSFGDAEHEAFF.